The clone carrying this TCR beta chain has ten or more counts. Together with a sample-barcoded 5' primer, a J-beta primer mix was included in a second PCR lasting roughly 6 to 12 cycles. TCRdb reanalysed the 5' RACE reads using MiXCR and keeps one entry per CDR3 protein. Among around 870,000 distinct CDR3 sequences, less than 35% were seen once, and the ten largest hold roughly 17%. These data belong to a study of blood T cells in healthy people across ages. V was trimmed by 1 base and J by 6 bases, leaving 14 bases between them. The CDR3 is made up of 15 amino acids. From germline, CDR1 is SGHTA and CDR2 FQGNSA.

The receptor's source is an elderly woman in good health. The chain employs TRBV7-2 and TRBJ2-3; D gene ambiguous. The specimen sequenced was blood. As DNA, the CDR3 is TGTGCCAGCAGCTTAGGAATCGGAACTATGGATACGCAGTATTTT. It translates to CASSLGIGTMDTQYF.